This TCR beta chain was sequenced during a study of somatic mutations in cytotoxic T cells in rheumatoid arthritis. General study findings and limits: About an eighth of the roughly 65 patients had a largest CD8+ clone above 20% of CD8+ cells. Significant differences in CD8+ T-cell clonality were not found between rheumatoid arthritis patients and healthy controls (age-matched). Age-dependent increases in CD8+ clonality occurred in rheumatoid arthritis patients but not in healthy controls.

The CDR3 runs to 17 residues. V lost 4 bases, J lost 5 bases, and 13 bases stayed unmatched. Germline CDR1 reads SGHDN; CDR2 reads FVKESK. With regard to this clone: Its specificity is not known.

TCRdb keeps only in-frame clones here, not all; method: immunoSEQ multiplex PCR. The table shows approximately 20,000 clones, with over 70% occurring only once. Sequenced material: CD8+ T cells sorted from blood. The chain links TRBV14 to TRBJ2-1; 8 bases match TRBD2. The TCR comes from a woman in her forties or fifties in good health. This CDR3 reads CASSRRGLLAEDNEQFF. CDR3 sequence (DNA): TGTGCCAGCAGCCGCCGAGGGCTACTAGCGGAGGACAATGAGCAGTTCTTC.